This TCR beta chain was observed in a study of blood T cell repertoires in COVID-19. Study summary: The origin of the acute and convalescent COVID-19 samples was the United States, Italy and Spain. T cells, B-cell-depleted T cells, or PBMCs supplied cDNA or gDNA.

This CDR3 spans 14 amino acids. The germline V gene encodes CDR1 DFQATT and CDR2 SNEGSKA (reference sequence). V dropped 3 bases and J dropped 1 base, with 13 bases sitting between them. Authors' data handling: For nucleated cells, counts were estimated from reference gene primer amplification. Profiled with immunoSEQ multiplex PCR; TCRdb holds only in-frame clones, not every one. The V and J calls and the clone size are those of that table, but D and trimming were determined from the DNA. The profile covers around 200,000 clones, with roughly 89% appearing a single time and 0.7% to 0.9% taken by the ten largest.

J is TRBJ2-7 and V is TRBV20-1, with D maybe TRBD2 (5 bases). What was sequenced was peripheral blood. The clonotype originates from a woman between 18 and 30 years old who had recovered from COVID-19. The CDR3, as DNA: TGCAGTGCTAGTAGAAGCGGTCTATCCTACGAGCAGTACGTC. Translating gives CSASRSGLSYEQYV.